One and the same sample provided the 20 T cell receptor beta chains below, sequenced in a study of T cell repertoires and HLA-DP antigens. Sequencing was performed with immunoSEQ multiplex PCR; in TCRdb, only in-frame clones are kept and a portion is missing. This table has about 110,000 clones, roughly 92% appearing once. Which antigens these TCRs recognize remains unknown. Sequenced: CD4+ T cells from PBMCs. The source of these receptors is a woman aged 18-29 years in good health and CMV-seronegative.

The chain recombines TRBV7-3 with TRBJ2-2; D might be TRBD1 or TRBD2, each matching 5 bases. The CDR3 has 17 residues. The germline CDR1 and CDR2 sequences are SGHTA and FQGTGA. V dropped 0 bases and J dropped 3 bases, with 14 bases sitting between them. CDR3: CASSLTKGARDTGELFF. CDR3 coding DNA: TGTGCCAGCAGCTTAACGAAAGGGGCGAGGGACACCGGGGAGCTGTTTTTT.

The J gene is TRBJ1-2, the V gene TRBV28; 7 nucleotides agree with TRBD1. This CDR3 is 11 amino acids long. The V segment lost 10 bases and the J segment 8 bases; nucleotides outside the gene matches: 7. Per the germline V gene, CDR1 is MDHEN and CDR2 is SYDVKM. CDR3 amino acids: CATSRGVGYTF. In DNA, the CDR3 is TGTGCCACGAGCAGGGGGGTGGGCTACACCTTC.

The J gene is TRBJ2-7, the V gene TRBV5-1; possibly TRBD1 for D (6 bases). CDR3 length: 15 amino acids. Deletions cut 6 bases from V and 2 bases from J, with 18 bases between. The germline V gene encodes CDR1 SGHRS and CDR2 YFSETQ. The CDR3 nucleotides are TGCGCCAGCAACCCGGGACACAGTGGGGCCTACGAGCAGTACTTC. Residues: CASNPGHSGAYEQYF.

This chain joins TRBV11-2 and TRBJ2-7, with 11 bases aligning to TRBD2. V gave up 5 bases and J gave up 5 bases; unmatched junction bases: 5. The CDR3 spans 14 residues. CDR1 and CDR2 from the germline V gene are SGHAT and FQNNGV. CDR3 nucleotides: TGTGCCAGCAGCCCAACTAGCGGGAGACACGAGCAGTACTTC. This gives the protein CASSPTSGRHEQYF.

The V and J genes are TRBV4-3 and TRBJ2-3; the D is unclear. The CDR3 runs to 15 residues. Germline V lookup: CDR1 LGHNA, CDR2 YSLEER. V lost 0 bases and J lost 2, with 9 bases in between. In nucleotides, the CDR3 is TGCGCCAGCAGCCAAGATATGGATCTCACAGATACGCAGTATTTT. Translation gives CASSQDMDLTDTQYF.

The V gene is TRBV28, the J gene TRBJ2-7; the match to TRBD1 covers 12 bases. Per germline, CDR1 MDHEN and CDR2 SYDVKM. The CDR3 covers 18 residues. V was clipped by 5 bases and J by 3 bases; unmatched bases: 14. DNA of the CDR3: TGTGCCAGCAGTCCCTCAATCTCCGGGACAGGGGGCCGCTACGAGCAGTACTTC. Protein: CASSPSISGTGGRYEQYF.

The rearrangement joins TRBV7-2 to TRBJ2-3; D call uncertain. CDR1 is SGHTA, CDR2 FQGNSA, per germline. The CDR3 has 13 residues. V was clipped by 5 bases and J by 3 bases, with 9 bases between them. The CDR3, as DNA: TGTGCCAGCAGCCTTGACCGAACAGATACGCAGTATTTT. This codes for CASSLDRTDTQYF. The full variable domain, rest sourced from reference TRBV7-2 and TRBJ2-3, is GAGVSQSPSNKVTEKGKDVELRCDPISGHTALYWYRQSLGQGLEFLIYFQGNSAPDKSGLPSDRFSAERTGGSVSTLTIQRTQQEDSAVYLCASSLDRTDTQYFGPGTRLTVL.

This clone was seen a single time. The rearrangement joins TRBV28 to TRBJ2-6; possibly TRBD1 for D (6 bases). CDR1 is MDHEN, CDR2 SYDVKM, per germline. Trimming pared 6 bases from V and 4 bases from J, leaving 13 bases between. The CDR3 is made up of 15 amino acids. The chain's CDR3 is CASSPTGWGANVLTF. The CDR3 DNA is TGTGCCAGCAGCCCTACAGGGTGGGGGGCCAACGTCCTGACTTTC.

The rearrangement uses TRBV5-1 and TRBJ1-5, with D hard to call. Trimming cost V 2 bases and J 4 bases, with 10 bases left between them. This CDR3 has 14 amino acids. Per germline, CDR1 SGHRS and CDR2 YFSETQ. CDR3 in DNA: TGCGCCAGCAGCTTTGACGGATCGAATCAGCCCCAGCATTTT. Translating it yields CASSFDGSNQPQHF.

V is TRBV5-1 and J is TRBJ2-7; D not certain. CDR3 size: 11 residues. The V gene's germline CDR1 is SGHRS and CDR2 YFSETQ. The V gene lost 0 bases and the J gene lost 4 bases, with 2 bases spanning the gap. CDR3 sequence reads: CASSLDYEQYF. The CDR3 coding sequence is TGCGCCAGCAGCTTGGATTACGAGCAGTACTTC.

This sequence joins TRBV6-1 and TRBJ1-2, with D unresolved. The CDR3 extends over 14 amino acids. Trimming stripped 10 bases from V and 4 bases from J, with 19 bases between. Per germline, CDR1 MNHNS and CDR2 SASEGT. CDR3 DNA: TGTGCCACGATCCCTGGGAGCCCTTTCTATGGCTACACCTTC. Protein product: CATIPGSPFYGYTF.

This chain uses TRBV28 with TRBJ2-3; 12 positions match TRBD2. The V segment lost 7 bases and the J segment 6 bases; nucleotides outside the gene matches: 17. The CDR3 has 18 amino acids. Germline V gene lookup returns CDR1 MDHEN and CDR2 SYDVKM. CDR3 amino acids: CASIPGVASGRGRDTQYF. As DNA, the CDR3 is TGTGCCAGCATCCCCGGGGTGGCTAGCGGGAGGGGTAGGGATACGCAGTATTTT.

This chain uses TRBV4-2 with TRBJ2-5, with no clear D. Trimming left V 0 bases short and J 5 bases short, with 7 bases between. Germline CDR1 is LGHNA and CDR2 is YNFKEQ. The CDR3 spans 13 residues. In DNA form, the CDR3 reads TGTGCCAGCAGCCAAGATTCCCCGGAGACCCAGTACTTC. It is translated as CASSQDSPETQYF.

The chain has TRBV9 and TRBJ2-5; D perhaps matches TRBD2 (5 bases). Germline CDR1 is SGDLS and CDR2 is YYNGEE. This CDR3 spans 15 amino acids. V lost 4 bases to trimming and J lost 3 bases, with 16 bases between them. The CDR3 sequence is CASSPGVGSEETQYF. Here the CDR3 DNA reads TGTGCCAGCAGCCCCGGGGTCGGGTCCGAAGAGACCCAGTACTTC.

V usage is TRBV7-9 and J usage is TRBJ2-7; 7 nucleotides match TRBD2. In germline, CDR1 is SEHNR, CDR2 FQNEAQ (reference sequence). J lost 2 bases, V lost 2 bases, and 6 bases had no gene match. The CDR3 covers 15 residues. The CDR3: CASSLLASGPYEQYF. The CDR3 coding sequence is TGTGCCAGCAGCTTACTCGCTAGCGGTCCCTACGAGCAGTACTTC. Combining the CDR3 with reference TRBV7-9 and TRBJ2-7 gives the whole variable domain DTGVSQNPRHKITKRGQNVTFRCDPISEHNRLYWYRQTLGQGPEFLTYFQNEAQLEKSRLLSDRFSAERPKGSFSTLEIQRTEQGDSAMYLCASSLLASGPYEQYFGPGTRLTVT.

This clone appeared a single time. The chain joins TRBV11-2 to TRBJ2-3; 11 positions agree with TRBD2. Germline-derived CDR1 and CDR2 are SGHAT and FQNNGV. With 5 bases clipped from V and 2 bases from J, the junction kept 6 bases outside the gene matches. The CDR3 has 16 residues. The CDR3 nucleotides read TGTGCCAGCAGCGTCAGACTAGCGGGGACCACAGATACGCAGTATTTT. Protein sequence: CASSVRLAGTTDTQYF.

The V call is TRBV19, the J call TRBJ1-5; a possible D gene is TRBD1 (5 bases). Germline-derived CDR1 and CDR2 are LNHDA and SQIVND (reference sequence). The CDR3 covers 14 residues. The germline V and J ends were trimmed by 6 bases and 3 bases, with 12 bases remaining between them. CDR3 nucleotide sequence: TGTGCCAGTAGCCGAGTGGGGGACAATCAGCCCCAGCATTTT. Encoded protein: CASSRVGDNQPQHF. The full variable domain, its missing parts supplied by reference TRBV19 and TRBJ1-5, is DGGITQSPKYLFRKEGQNVTLSCEQNLNHDAMYWYRQDPGQGLRLIYYSQIVNDFQKGDIAEGYSVSREKKESFPLTVTSAQKNPTAFYLCASSRVGDNQPQHFGDGTRLSIL.

The chain joins TRBV18 to TRBJ2-2; 8 bases agree with TRBD1. V was pared by 4 bases and J by 3 bases, with 10 bases of the junction left unmatched. The CDR3 extends over 17 amino acids. CDR1 is KGHSH and CDR2 is LQKENI in the germline V gene. As DNA, the CDR3 is TGTGCCAGCTCACTTTATCAGGGGGCTCTCGACACCGGGGAGCTGTTTTTT. It yields the protein CASSLYQGALDTGELFF.

CDR3 in amino acids: CASSLTGGKDTEAFF. The CDR3 DNA is TGCGCCAGCAGCTTGACAGGGGGCAAGGACACTGAAGCTTTCTTT. V usage is TRBV5-1 and J usage is TRBJ1-1; TRBD1 aligns across 9 bases. V lost 1 base to trimming and J lost 3 bases; unmatched junction nucleotides: 4. Germline CDR1 and CDR2: SGHRS and YFSETQ. The CDR3 consists of 15 residues.

The rearrangement uses TRBV5-4 and TRBJ1-2; tentative D call: TRBD1 (5 bases). In germline, CDR1 is SGHNT, CDR2 YYREEE (reference sequence). V was shortened by 6 bases and J by 6 bases, with 21 bases between the two germline ends. The CDR3 has 15 amino acids. DNA for the CDR3: TGTGCCAGCACCCTGGTGGGGCATTCCTCCGATGGCTACACCTTC. It codes for CASTLVGHSSDGYTF. The whole variable domain, remainder taken from reference TRBV5-4 and TRBJ1-2, is ETGVTQSPTHLIKTRGQQVTLRCSSQSGHNTVSWYQQALGQGPQFIFQYYREEENGRGNFPPRFSGLQFPNYSSELNVNALELDDSALYLCASTLVGHSSDGYTFGSGTRLTVV.